Presented here are 32 T cell receptor beta chains from one specimen sequenced in a study of blood T cell repertoires in COVID-19. This table comes from immunoSEQ multiplex PCR, and its TCRdb copy is limited to in-frame clones, with some not included. Of approximately 10,000 clones listed, about 89% are singletons. The material sequenced was peripheral blood. These receptors came from a woman aged 55-69 years with active COVID-19.

V is TRBV6-6 and J is TRBJ1-1, with 7 bases matching TRBD1. CDR1 and CDR2 from the germline V gene are MNHNY and SVGAGI (reference sequence). The CDR3 totals 15 residues. Trimming took 7 bases from V and 4 from J; bases not matched to a gene: 12. Here the CDR3 DNA reads TGTGCCAGCACCAAATGGATGGCAGGGGGCACTGAAGCTTTCTTT. Amino acid sequence: CASTKWMAGGTEAFF.

The V gene is TRBV14, the J gene TRBJ2-7; D remains ambiguous. The V gene's germline CDR1 is SGHDN and CDR2 FVKESK. Trimming cost V 3 bases and J 5 bases, with 8 bases left between them. The CDR3 consists of 12 residues. The DNA for the CDR3 is TGTGCCAGCAGCCACCAGATCCACGAGCAGTACTTC. Translating gives CASSHQIHEQYF. The whole variable domain, filled in from reference TRBV14 and TRBJ2-7, reads EAGVTQFPSHSVIEKGQTVTLRCDPISGHDNLYWYRRVMGKEIKFLLHFVKESKQDESGMPNNRFLAERTGGTYSTLKVQPAELEDSGVYFCASSHQIHEQYFGPGTRLTVT.

The chain combines TRBV6-4 with TRBJ2-3; 12 nucleotides agree with TRBD2. Trimming removed 3 bases from V and 8 bases from J; junction bases left unmatched: 6. CDR1 MRHNA and CDR2 SNTAGT come from the germline V gene. The CDR3 sequence is 15 residues long. DNA of the CDR3: TGTGCCAGCAGTGAACTAGCGGGAGGCCCCGGTACGCAGTATTTT. Encoded protein: CASSELAGGPGTQYF.

The chain is built from TRBV28 and TRBJ1-2; D gene ambiguous. There are 11 residues in the CDR3. The ends were cut back, 4 bases at V and 8 bases at J, with 8 bases in the middle. Germline assignment: CDR1 MDHEN and CDR2 SYDVKM. The CDR3 protein is CASSYGGGYTF. CDR3 nucleotide sequence: TGTGCCAGCAGTTATGGAGGCGGCTACACCTTC.

The rearrangement links TRBV6-5 to TRBJ1-1; 7 bases align to TRBD1. CDR3 length equals 13 residues. The trim removed 6 bases at V and 1 base at J, leaving 2 bases unmatched. Germline CDR1 is MNHEY and CDR2 is SVGAGI. CDR3 protein: CASRGQQNTEAFF. CDR3 sequence (DNA): TGTGCCAGCAGGGGACAGCAGAACACTGAAGCTTTCTTT.

The chain is built from TRBV10-3 and TRBJ2-2; tentative D call: TRBD2 (6 bases). The germline CDR1 and CDR2 sequences are ENHRY and SYGVKD. Trimming left V 0 bases short and J 0 bases short, with 14 bases between. This CDR3 is 18 amino acids long. The CDR3 DNA reads as TGTGCCATCAGTGAGTCAGGAGGAGGGTCGACGAACACCGGGGAGCTGTTTTTT. Protein product: CAISESGGGSTNTGELFF.

The rearrangement links TRBV19 to TRBJ1-1; D perhaps matches TRBD1 (5 bases). Germline lookup yields CDR1 LNHDA and CDR2 SQIVND (reference sequence). The germline V and J ends were trimmed by 6 bases and 1 base, with 15 bases remaining between them. This CDR3 comprises 15 residues. The DNA for the CDR3 is TGTGCCAGTAGCTTACCCGCGGGGACGAACACTGAAGCTTTCTTT. Its translation is CASSLPAGTNTEAFF.

This clone was seen more than once but under ten times. The gene calls are TRBV6-5 and TRBJ2-5; D perhaps matches TRBD1 (6 bases). The V end was cut by 6 bases, the J end by 0 bases, with 14 bases between. The germline V gene encodes CDR1 MNHEY and CDR2 SVGAGI. There are 15 residues in the CDR3. CDR3 sequence: CASRSTGYYQETQYF. CDR3 DNA sequence: TGTGCCAGCAGGTCGACAGGATACTACCAAGAGACCCAGTACTTC.

The rearrangement joins TRBV5-1 to TRBJ1-2, with D perhaps matching TRBD1 (5 bases). The V end lost 4 bases, the J end lost 6 bases, and 19 bases lay between the germline ends. The germline gives CDR1 SGHRS, CDR2 YFSETQ. The CDR3 consists of 15 residues. The DNA of the CDR3 is TGCGCCAGCAGCCTGGAGGTCGGAGGGACGGATGGCTACACCTTC. Translating gives CASSLEVGGTDGYTF.

This rearrangement joins TRBV7-6 to TRBJ2-2; 8 nucleotides agree with TRBD2. Per the germline V gene, CDR1 is SGHVS and CDR2 is FNYEAQ. This CDR3 has 17 amino acids. Losses at the gene ends were 2 bases for V and 0 bases for J; bases not matched to a gene: 5. The DNA for the CDR3 is TGTGCCAGCAGCTTATTAACGGGGGGGCCGAACACCGGGGAGCTGTTTTTT. It translates to CASSLLTGGPNTGELFF. The variable domain in full, with the rest retrieved from reference TRBV7-6 and TRBJ2-2, is GAGVSQSPRYKVTKRGQDVALRCDPISGHVSLYWYRQALGQGPEFLTYFNYEAQQDKSGLPNDRFSAERPEGSISTLTIQRTEQRDSAMYRCASSLLTGGPNTGELFFGEGSRLTVL.

CDR3 sequence (DNA): TGTGCCTGGTCGGGAACCCACTACGAGCAGTACTTC. Translated, it gives CAWSGTHYEQYF. The J gene is TRBJ2-7, the V gene TRBV30; possible D gene TRBD2, 5 bases. Trimming took off 5 bases at V and 3 bases at J, with 11 bases between the two ends. Germline CDR1 reads GTSNPN; CDR2 reads SVGIG (reference sequence). The CDR3 loop spans 12 amino acids.

The chain links TRBV6-5 to TRBJ1-6, with 9 bases that match TRBD1. The CDR3 consists of 15 residues. Unmatched junction bases numbered 3, after V lost 6 bases and J lost 3 bases. Germline V gene lookup returns CDR1 MNHEY and CDR2 SVGAGI. The CDR3 reads CASRQTGGYNSPLHF. DNA of the CDR3: TGTGCCAGCAGGCAGACAGGGGGCTATAATTCACCCCTCCACTTT.

This chain uses TRBV7-6 with TRBJ2-7; TRBD2 aligns across 11 bases. After removal of 5 bases from V and 7 bases from J, the junction contained 4 bases not matched to a gene. CDR1 is SGHVS and CDR2 is FNYEAQ in the germline V gene. This CDR3 has 13 amino acids. The CDR3 loop is CASSRGLAEEQYF. In nucleotides, the CDR3 is TGTGCCAGCAGCCGGGGACTAGCGGAGGAGCAGTACTTC.

V gene TRBV6-4 combines with J gene TRBJ2-7; D is uncertain. V gave up 1 base and J gave up 4 bases, with 11 bases separating them. The CDR3 is 14 residues long. The germline V gene has CDR1 MRHNA and CDR2 SNTAGT. CDR3 bases: TGTGCCAGCAGTGACTTGAGGCAGTCATACGAGCAGTACGTC. Protein sequence: CASSDLRQSYEQYV.

The rearrangement joins TRBV10-1 to TRBJ2-7, with TRBD2 as a possible D gene (7 bases). The CDR3 consists of 14 residues. Looked up from germline, CDR1 is WNHNN and CDR2 is SYGVQD (reference sequence). V lost 6 bases to trimming and J lost 3 bases, with 15 bases between them. The CDR3 DNA reads as TGCGCCAGCAGCCCGGGGGGCACCAACTACGAGCAGTACTTC. Protein sequence: CASSPGGTNYEQYF.

A single count supports this clone. The chain joins TRBV3-1 (or the pseudogene TRBV3-2) to TRBJ1-3; 7 bases fit TRBD1. Germline CDR1 LGHDT, CDR2 YNNKEL (reference sequence). Germline trimming cut 4 bases from V and 6 bases from J; bases unmatched to any gene: 6. This CDR3 has 14 residues. The CDR3 DNA is TGTGCCAGCAGCCGACAGGGCGCCGCAAACACCATATATTTT. Translated: CASSRQGAANTIYF.

This clone was seen just once. This rearrangement joins TRBV30 to TRBJ2-7, with 12 bases matching TRBD1. The V gene end was trimmed by 3 bases and the J gene end by 7 bases; junction bases not matched to a gene: 4. Germline V gives CDR1 GTSNPN, CDR2 SVGIG (reference sequence). The CDR3 sequence is 13 residues long. DNA of the CDR3: TGTGCCTGGAGCCGGGACAGGGGGCGGGAGCAGTACTTC. Residues: CAWSRDRGREQYF. The variable domain in full, with the rest retrieved from reference TRBV30 and TRBJ2-7, is SQTIHQWPATLVQPVGSPLSLECTVEGTSNPNLYWYRQAAGRGLQLLFYSVGIGQISSEVPQNLSASRPQDRQFILSSKKLLLSDSGFYLCAWSRDRGREQYFGPGTRLTVT.

V usage is TRBV29-1 and J usage is TRBJ1-2, with 9 bases lining up with TRBD1. Germline trimming cut 3 bases from V and 5 bases from J; bases unmatched to any gene: 7. The CDR3 is made up of 14 amino acids. From germline, CDR1 is SQVTM and CDR2 ANQGSEA. The CDR3 DNA reads TGCAGCGTTGATGGGGACAGGGTAAAGTATGGCTACACCTTC. Translating gives CSVDGDRVKYGYTF.

The V call is TRBV18, the J call TRBJ2-7, with TRBD2 identical over 8 bases. This CDR3 has 14 residues. Trimming at V came to 6 bases and at J to 0 bases, leaving 4 bases not matched to a gene. Per the germline V gene, CDR1 is KGHSH and CDR2 is LQKENI. The chain's CDR3 is CASSVAGSSYEQYF. In DNA form, the CDR3 reads TGTGCCAGCTCGGTAGCGGGGAGCTCCTACGAGCAGTACTTC.

DNA of the CDR3: TGTGCCAGCAGACCGCAGGGACAGGGACAAGAGACCCAGTACTTC. Encoded protein: CASRPQGQGQETQYF. The rearrangement uses TRBV9 and TRBJ2-5, with 9 bases lining up with TRBD1. The junction had 7 bases not matched to a gene; V was cut back by 5 bases and J by 2 bases. The CDR3 is made up of 15 amino acids. Germline V gene lookup returns CDR1 SGDLS and CDR2 YYNGEE. The variable domain in full, completed from reference TRBV9 and TRBJ2-5, reads DSGVTQTPKHLITATGQRVTLRCSPRSGDLSVYWYQQSLDQGLQFLIQYYNGEERAKGNILERFSAQQFPDLHSELNLSSLELGDSALYFCASRPQGQGQETQYFGPGTRLLVL.

This chain uses TRBV9 with TRBJ2-5; 15 bases align to TRBD2. This CDR3 comprises 16 residues. The ends lost 3 bases at V and 2 bases at J; junction bases unmatched: 2. Germline V gene sequence: CDR1 SGDLS, CDR2 YYNGEE. The CDR3 loop reads CASSAGTSGGQETQYF. In nucleotides, the CDR3 is TGTGCCAGCAGCGCCGGGACTAGCGGGGGGCAAGAGACCCAGTACTTC. The entire variable domain, with the rest obtained from reference TRBV9 and TRBJ2-5, is as follows: DSGVTQTPKHLITATGQRVTLRCSPRSGDLSVYWYQQSLDQGLQFLIQYYNGEERAKGNILERFSAQQFPDLHSELNLSSLELGDSALYFCASSAGTSGGQETQYFGPGTRLLVL.

This chain connects TRBV10-2 to TRBJ1-5; D gene ambiguous. The CDR3 runs to 14 residues. Germline assignment: CDR1 WSHSY and CDR2 SAAADI. V lost 3 bases and J 0 bases, leaving 6 bases between the germline ends. The CDR3 DNA follows: TGCGCCAGCAGTGAAAACAGTAGCAATCAGCCCCAGCATTTT. Translating it yields CASSENSSNQPQHF.

This chain connects TRBV28 to TRBJ2-1; no firm D call. V lost 3 bases to trimming and J lost 7 bases, with 16 bases between them. The germline gives CDR1 MDHEN, CDR2 SYDVKM. The CDR3 is made up of 15 amino acids. The CDR3, as DNA: TGTGCCAGCAGTTTCGTTGAAGAGGAGAGGAATGAGCAGTTCTTC. Its translation is CASSFVEEERNEQFF.

The rearrangement uses TRBV7-9 and TRBJ2-1, with 10 bases matching TRBD2. The CDR3 contains 14 residues. Germline assignment: CDR1 SEHNR and CDR2 FQNEAQ (reference sequence). V was clipped by 5 bases and J by 5 bases; unmatched bases: 3. The CDR3 sequence is CASSRTSGDNEQFF. CDR3 in DNA: TGTGCCAGCAGCCGGACTAGCGGCGACAATGAGCAGTTCTTC.

The V gene is TRBV14, the J gene TRBJ1-6; D gene ambiguous. This CDR3 has 14 amino acids. V lost 0 bases and J 10 bases, leaving 10 bases between the germline ends. Germline CDR1 is SGHDN and CDR2 is FVKESK. CDR3 region: CASSQESGSSPLHF. In DNA, the CDR3 is TGTGCCAGCAGCCAAGAATCGGGAAGCTCACCCCTCCACTTT. Variable domain in full (rest from reference TRBV14 and TRBJ1-6): EAGVTQFPSHSVIEKGQTVTLRCDPISGHDNLYWYRRVMGKEIKFLLHFVKESKQDESGMPNNRFLAERTGGTYSTLKVQPAELEDSGVYFCASSQESGSSPLHFGNGTRLTVT.

This rearrangement joins TRBV11-1 to TRBJ2-1; TRBD1 agrees at 9 bases. J lost 6 bases, V lost 0 bases, and 6 bases had no gene match. The CDR3 has 16 amino acids. The germline gives CDR1 SGHAT, CDR2 FQDESV (reference sequence). For the CDR3, the DNA is TGTGCCAGCAGCTTAGCCCAGGGACAGGGTCCCAATGAGCAGTTCTTC. Residues: CASSLAQGQGPNEQFF. Full variable domain (remainder filled in from reference TRBV11-1 and TRBJ2-1): EAEVAQSPRYKITEKSQAVAFWCDPISGHATLYWYRQILGQGPELLVQFQDESVVDDSQLPKDRFSAERLKGVDSTLKIQPAELGDSAMYLCASSLAQGQGPNEQFFGPGTRLTVL.

The chain has TRBV7-9 and TRBJ2-5; 10 nucleotides agree with TRBD1. CDR3 size: 16 residues. CDR1 and CDR2 (germline): SEHNR, FQNEAQ (reference sequence). The ends lost 6 bases at V and 3 bases at J; junction bases unmatched: 10. DNA for the CDR3: TGTGCCAGCAGTTCTTTTGGGGGACAGGGGAAAGAGACCCAGTACTTC. Translating gives CASSSFGGQGKETQYF.

The chain employs TRBV18 and TRBJ1-2, with unresolved D. V was pared by 2 bases and J by 2 bases, with 9 bases between. The CDR3 has 14 residues. Germline V lookup: CDR1 KGHSH, CDR2 LQKENI. The CDR3: CASSPKQTNYGYTF. The DNA for the CDR3 is TGTGCCAGCTCACCAAAACAGACCAACTATGGCTACACCTTC.

The chain has TRBV29-1 and TRBJ2-3, with TRBD2 identical over 7 bases. Germline-derived CDR1 and CDR2 are SQVTM and ANQGSEA. The CDR3 length is 12 residues. V lost 8 bases, J lost 2 bases, and 4 bases stayed unmatched. CDR3 sequence reads: CSPREVTDTQYF. CDR3 in DNA: TGCAGCCCTCGGGAGGTCACAGATACGCAGTATTTT.

The V call is TRBV28, the J call TRBJ2-5, with D uncertain. Germline V gives CDR1 MDHEN, CDR2 SYDVKM. Trimming shortened V by 6 bases and J by 2 bases, and 10 bases separated the two germline ends. This CDR3 region has 13 residues. In DNA, the CDR3 is TGTGCCAGCAGCATAACCAGTCAAGAGACCCAGTACTTC. Residues: CASSITSQETQYF.

The rearrangement links TRBV27 to TRBJ1-6, with 8 bases lining up with TRBD1. The CDR3 has 17 amino acids. V lost 5 bases, J lost 7 bases, and 13 bases stayed unmatched. CDR1 MNHEY and CDR2 SMNVEV come from the germline V gene (reference sequence). This CDR3 is CASSPRTGMFQNSPLHF. The CDR3 DNA sequence: TGTGCCAGCAGTCCTCGGACAGGGATGTTTCAGAATTCACCCCTCCACTTT.

The table lists this clone with a few counts. This sequence joins TRBV14 and TRBJ1-1; 9 bases align to TRBD1. The CDR3 extends over 17 amino acids. The germline gives CDR1 SGHDN, CDR2 FVKESK. The V and J ends lost 2 bases and 2 bases, in that order; junction bases with no gene match: 9. CDR3 sequence: CASSQLTGGAFNTEAFF. DNA for the CDR3: TGTGCCAGCAGCCAACTAACAGGGGGCGCGTTCAACACTGAAGCTTTCTTT.